The text below deals with one T cell receptor beta chain. Its antigen remains undetermined. No quality values exist for individual bases; no much larger clone is one base distant. For CDR1 and CDR2, the germline V gene lists SGHRS and YFSETQ. Unmatched junction bases come to 2, with V trimmed by 0 bases and J by 5 bases. The CDR3, from cysteine to phenylalanine, totals 16 residues. Of all the DNA, just the CDR3 is kept, 48 bases in frame from base 1. Whole blood was collected in K2EDTA tubes by collaborating institutions according to the institutions' own protocols. For TCRbeta analysis, collaborator samples were shipped as frozen whole blood, as isolated PBMCs, or as DNA extracted from either sample type. TCRbeta CDR3 regions were amplified from genomic DNA by means of the immunoSEQ Assay, a bias-controlled multiplex PCR. Per the original workflow: Nucleated cell counts per sample were estimated from amplification of reference gene primers within the assay. Sequence reads were collapsed and filtered to measure the absolute abundance of every unique TCRbeta CDR3 rearrangement. Productive Simpson clonality was computed per sample as the square root of Simpson's diversity index over productive rearrangements. The immuneACCESS repertoire file appears here via TCRdb, limited to in-frame rearrangements. These files lack a portion of the clones; in checked studies, under half of the deficit traces to unresolved V genes, and the cause of the others is not known. V and J calls and clone size are given by that table; D and trimming were obtained from the DNA. This sample is represented by around 73,000 clones; 84% of them were singletons. Around 30% of the sample is taken by the ten largest.

This sample was included in a study of blood T cell repertoires in COVID-19 (dated by TCRdb to 2018 to 2021). A note on the overall study: Samples covering the acute and convalescent phases of COVID-19 were provided by collaborators in the United States, Italy and Spain. The prospective study material was composed of cDNA or gDNA derived from T cells, B-cell-depleted T cells, or PBMCs. Subjects who had been exposed to COVID-19, were actively infected with it, or had recovered from it provided the deeply sampled blood TCRbeta repertoires that made up the dataset. The repertoires were released in a freely available public database intended as a resource for research on the immune response to SARS-CoV-2. Samples came from the ongoing ImmuneRACE study (first 160 participants) plus 1,254 subjects from 6 global collaborators. The sample metadata nearly always contained a de-identified subject ID, COVID-19 status, age in years and sex. Where HLA class I and class II types were available, the types were taken from metadata supplied by the sample provider, not from assay-based typing.

What the research found in general, with its limitations: The quantity of clinical and demographic metadata differed by source and by participant and was supplied without curation.

Recombination linked TRBV5-1 to TRBJ2-2; TRBD2 matches 12 bases in the middle. The sequenced material came from peripheral blood. This receptor was identified in a human donor in a cohort sampled during active COVID-19. The CDR3 protein sequence reads: CASSLASGGATGELFF. The DNA reads TGCGCCAGCAGCTTGGCTAGCGGGGGGGCGACCGGGGAGCTGTTTTTT.